The sequence of this T cell receptor beta chain was determined in a study of T cells in Graves' hyperthyroidism and ophthalmopathy. Whole-study context: Peripheral blood was secured at the point of initial diagnosis, before any treatment.

What was amplified from RNA transcripts were TCR beta CDR3 regions. During a first-round RT-PCR of the TCR CDR3, the HTBI primer set was used. TCRdb re-analysed the multiplex PCR reads in MiXCR, keeping a single row per CDR3 protein. Among under 550,000 distinct CDR3 sequences listed, nearly 20% were seen once. The germline V and J ends were trimmed by 8 bases and 3 bases, with 17 bases remaining between them. The germline CDR1 and CDR2 sequences are KGHSH and LQKENI. This CDR3 has 14 residues. Study results and caveats: Model predictions of ophthalmopathy came a median 6.5 months before onset. In simple terms, a model built on 13 V-J features told ophthalmopathy apart from stable hyperthyroidism.

As to this clonotype: The antigen is not known.

Sequenced: blood. The sequence derives from a man aged 40-49 years with Graves' ophthalmopathy. This chain links TRBV18 with TRBJ2-7; unclear D gene. CDR3 bases: TGTGCCAGCAGTTTAGGCGGCCATGGCTACGAGCAGTACTTC. Protein: CASSLGGHGYEQYF.